This entry describes one T cell receptor beta chain. Its antigen is unidentified. These data come from a study of vaccination and CD4 T cells after COVID-19. At the level of the study: Post-COVID sampling occurred a median roughly 100 days after diagnosis (range 35 to 161).

The CDR3 spans 15 residues. V was trimmed by 0 bases and J by 0 bases, leaving 7 bases between them. Germline CDR1 is SGDLS and CDR2 is YYNGEE. An Oncomine TCR Beta short-read assay was used to sequence the DNA from cultured CD4+ T cells. Extraction of genomic DNA was performed on cultured CD4+ T cells. TCRdb used MiXCR to reprocess the PCR reads, holding one entry per CDR3 protein. Of around 10,000 distinct CDR3 sequences in the sample, around 40% were seen once. As for treatment: approximately 9-day PBMC culture with coronavirus spike peptide pools or control peptides (ViraFEST assay). CD4+ T cells of the unexposed donor were collected before the COVID-19 pandemic (2011-2018). Unexposed donors' CD4+ T cells were tested against SARS-CoV-2 S/N and four cold-coronavirus spikes when cell numbers allowed.

Sequencing was done on a sample of CD4+ T cells from blood, cultured in vitro. The chain employs TRBV9 and TRBJ2-1; D gene uncertain. The sequence was collected from a human donor in good health. The CDR3: CASSVGENSYNEQFF. The CDR3 DNA is TGTGCCAGCAGCGTAGGCGAAAACTCCTACAATGAGCAGTTCTTC.